This T cell receptor beta chain was sequenced in a study of blood T cell repertoires in COVID-19. Across the study: Samples representing acute and convalescent COVID-19 were sourced from the United States, Italy and Spain. Sources were T cells, B-cell-depleted T cells, or PBMCs; the material itself was cDNA or gDNA.

Per the original methods: It was from reference gene primer amplification that nucleated cell counts were estimated. Profiling relied on immunoSEQ multiplex PCR, and the TCRdb table lists in-frame clones only, not all of them. V and J calls and clone size are as listed in that table; D and trimming were resolved from the DNA. The sample lists fewer than 250,000 clones; 75% to 90% were seen once. CDR1 and CDR2 (germline): MDHEN, SYDVKM. The V gene end was trimmed by 5 bases and the J gene end by 2 bases; junction bases not matched to a gene: 2. This CDR3 comprises 14 residues. The V gene is TRBV28, the J gene TRBJ2-1; 8 bases align to TRBD1. The receptor was derived from a man in his thirties or forties with acute or convalescent COVID-19. Sequenced input: peripheral blood. CDR3 DNA: TGTGCCAGCAGTGGGACAGGACCCTACAATGAGCAGTTCTTC. Its protein product is CASSGTGPYNEQFF.